A single sample is the source of the 27 T cell receptor beta chains below, sequenced in a study of OX40 agonist ivuxolimab in advanced cancers. TCRdb keeps only in-frame clones here, not all; method: immunoSEQ multiplex PCR. This table holds about 51,000 clones, about 80% found once. This specimen was CD4+ or CD8+ T cells sorted from blood, taken in a trial of the OX40 agonist ivuxolimab. The receptors were gathered from an adult with an advanced solid tumor such as melanoma, head and neck, liver or kidney cancer.

The V call is TRBV19, the J call TRBJ2-3, with D possibly matching TRBD2 (5 bases). The CDR3 totals 15 residues. The V and J ends lost 1 base and 5 bases respectively, with 13 bases between them. Per the germline V gene, CDR1 is LNHDA and CDR2 is SQIVND (reference sequence). The CDR3 DNA is TGTGCCAGTAGTATAGCAGAGGGCTGGGTAGATACGCAGTATTTT. Its translation is CASSIAEGWVDTQYF.

This chain joins TRBV5-4 and TRBJ2-2; perhaps TRBD1 as D (6 bases). This CDR3 contains 15 residues. Germline values: CDR1 SGHNT, CDR2 YYREEE (reference sequence). Trimming left V 4 bases short and J 0 bases short, with 10 bases between. CDR3 in DNA: TGTGCCAGCAGCAGACAGGTCCCGAACACCGGGGAGCTGTTTTTT. Translation: CASSRQVPNTGELFF.

This rearrangement joins TRBV28 to TRBJ2-2; TRBD1 is a possible D gene (6 bases). Germline assignment: CDR1 MDHEN and CDR2 SYDVKM. The CDR3 totals 14 residues. The germline V and J ends were trimmed by 6 bases and 0 bases, with 8 bases remaining between them. This chain's CDR3 is CASRRTANTGELFF. Written as DNA, the CDR3 is TGTGCCAGCAGGAGGACAGCGAACACCGGGGAGCTGTTTTTT.

The CDR3 region is CASTRTSGGAGPDTQYF. DNA for the CDR3: TGCGCCAGCACCCGGACTAGCGGGGGGGCCGGCCCAGATACGCAGTATTTT. The V and J genes are TRBV5-1 and TRBJ2-3, with 15 bases lining up with TRBD2. The germline CDR1 and CDR2 sequences are SGHRS and YFSETQ. The CDR3 has 17 amino acids. With 6 bases clipped from V and 4 bases from J, the junction kept 9 bases outside the gene matches.

The chain is built from TRBV18 and TRBJ1-5; the D is unclear. V gave up 2 bases and J gave up 1 base, with 9 bases separating them. Germline-derived CDR1 and CDR2 are KGHSH and LQKENI. This CDR3 comprises 15 residues. The CDR3 loop reads CASSPALGSNQPQHF. The DNA of the CDR3 is TGTGCCAGCTCACCAGCATTGGGGAGCAATCAGCCCCAGCATTTT. Full variable domain (outside the CDR3, taken from reference TRBV18 and TRBJ1-5): NAGVMQNPRHLVRRRGQEARLRCSPMKGHSHVYWYRQLPEEGLKFMVYLQKENIIDESGMPKERFSAEFPKEGPSILRIQQVVRGDSAAYFCASSPALGSNQPQHFGDGTRLSIL.

This sequence joins TRBV2 and TRBJ2-7, with 9 bases identical to TRBD1. The germline V gene encodes CDR1 SNHLY and CDR2 FYNNEI. After removal of 4 bases from V and 5 bases from J, the junction contained 9 bases not matched to a gene. The CDR3 runs 15 residues. For the CDR3, the DNA is TGTGCCAGCAGTGTCTTTCGGACAGGGGTAAACGAGCAGTACTTC. It encodes CASSVFRTGVNEQYF.

This clone was seen more than once but under ten times. The chain is built from TRBV5-1 and TRBJ2-6; TRBD1 matches at 7 bases. CDR1 is SGHRS, CDR2 YFSETQ, per germline. The ends lost 0 bases at V and 0 bases at J; junction bases unmatched: 12. The CDR3 extends over 20 amino acids. CDR3 DNA sequence: TGCGCCAGCAGCTTGGCGGTTGGGGGACAGCCCCTCTCTGGGGCCAACGTCCTGACTTTC. Protein: CASSLAVGGQPLSGANVLTF.

The rearrangement uses TRBV7-2 and TRBJ2-7; D is possibly TRBD1 (6 bases). Germline lookup yields CDR1 SGHTA and CDR2 FQGNSA. CDR3 length: 14 amino acids. Trimming stripped 5 bases from V and 1 base from J, with 12 bases between. CDR3 sequence: CASSLRTASYEQYF. In DNA form, the CDR3 reads TGTGCCAGCAGCCTAAGGACAGCTTCCTACGAGCAGTACTTC.

This sequence joins TRBV5-5 and TRBJ1-1; D gene unclear. Trimming took off 4 bases at V and 3 bases at J, with 10 bases between the two ends. There are 13 residues in the CDR3. Germline values: CDR1 SGHKS, CDR2 YYEKEE (reference sequence). In DNA form, the CDR3 reads TGTGCCAGCAGCCCCCCGGGAGACACTGAAGCTTTCTTT. This codes for CASSPPGDTEAFF.

The V gene is TRBV11-2, the J gene TRBJ1-2; weak D call: TRBD1 (6 bases). Trimming cost V 4 bases and J 4 bases, with 22 bases left between them. The germline V gene has CDR1 SGHAT and CDR2 FQNNGV. The length of the CDR3 is 17 residues. This CDR3 is CASSSPKFGGLSYGYTF. CDR3 nucleotide sequence: TGTGCCAGCAGCTCCCCCAAGTTCGGGGGGCTCAGCTATGGCTACACCTTC.

V is TRBV19 and J is TRBJ1-4, with 8 bases lining up with TRBD1. This CDR3 region has 14 residues. V trimming: 5 bases; J trimming: 7 bases; junction bases outside the gene matches: 6. Germline lookup yields CDR1 LNHDA and CDR2 SQIVND (reference sequence). DNA for the CDR3: TGTGCCAGTAGTGAGGACAGGGCCGGTGAAAAACTGTTTTTT. Its translation: CASSEDRAGEKLFF. Together with reference TRBV19 and TRBJ1-4, the CDR3 gives the full variable domain: DGGITQSPKYLFRKEGQNVTLSCEQNLNHDAMYWYRQDPGQGLRLIYYSQIVNDFQKGDIAEGYSVSREKKESFPLTVTSAQKNPTAFYLCASSEDRAGEKLFFGSGTQLSVL.

This clone is categorized as medium-sized. The chain employs TRBV5-8 and TRBJ1-1; D remains ambiguous. This CDR3 spans 12 amino acids. The germline V gene has CDR1 SGHTS and CDR2 YDEGEE. V was shortened by 4 bases and J by 3 bases, with 7 bases between the two germline ends. The chain's CDR3 is CASSIRDTEAFF. CDR3 sequence (DNA): TGTGCCAGCAGCATTCGGGACACTGAAGCTTTCTTT.

The CDR3 coding sequence is TGTGCCCCTAAAGGGACCAGACAGACATCACCCCTCCACTTT. This translates into CAPKGTRQTSPLHF. The chain uses TRBV19 and TRBJ1-6, with D tentatively TRBD1 (5 bases). CDR3 length: 14 residues. Between the trimmed V and J ends, which lost 11 bases and 10 bases, there was a span of 21 bases. Germline-derived CDR1 and CDR2 are LNHDA and SQIVND (reference sequence).

This clone was counted once. The chain carries TRBV6-1 and TRBJ1-6; 7 nucleotides agree with TRBD1. Unmatched junction bases numbered 9, after V lost 7 bases and J lost 6 bases. The CDR3 extends over 15 amino acids. Germline CDR1 is MNHNS and CDR2 is SASEGT. The CDR3 nucleotides are TGTGCCAGCAAGTGGGAGGGACAGTCTAATTCACCCCTCCACTTT. It translates to CASKWEGQSNSPLHF.

This chain uses TRBV4-1 with TRBJ1-3; tentative D call: TRBD1 (5 bases). The CDR3 length is 17 residues. The ends were cut back, 0 bases at V and 0 bases at J, with 12 bases in the middle. Germline V gives CDR1 MGHRA, CDR2 YSYEKL. CDR3 residues: CASSQDQGLGSGNTIYF. CDR3 in DNA: TGCGCCAGCAGCCAAGACCAGGGCCTGGGCTCTGGAAACACCATATATTTT.

This sequence joins TRBV2 and TRBJ2-1, with 10 bases that match TRBD2. V dropped 6 bases and J dropped 12; count of bases not matched to a gene: 11. Per germline, CDR1 SNHLY and CDR2 FYNNEI. The CDR3 covers 14 residues. In DNA form, the CDR3 reads TGTGCCAGCAGAGGAGGGGCTAGCGGGGGCCCGCAGTTCTTC. Protein: CASRGGASGGPQFF. Supplemented by reference TRBV2 and TRBJ2-1, the full variable domain reads EPEVTQTPSHQVTQMGQEVILRCVPISNHLYFYWYRQILGQKVEFLVSFYNNEISEKSEIFDDQFSVERPDGSNFTLKIRSTKLEDSAMYFCASRGGASGGPQFFGPGTRLTVL.

In DNA, the CDR3 is TGTGCCAGCAGCTTATGGACGCGGGGGGGCCCTGGAGATACGCAGTATTTT. It is translated as CASSLWTRGGPGDTQYF. The chain has TRBV13 and TRBJ2-3, with 9 bases lining up with TRBD2. The ends lost 2 bases at V and 5 bases at J; junction bases unmatched: 11. Germline CDR1 is PRHDT and CDR2 is FYEKMQ (reference sequence). This CDR3 has 17 amino acids.

This clone qualifies as medium-sized. An end of the junction differs from the germline gene, which may be a read error. CDR3 nucleotide sequence: TGTGCCAGCAGTTACGACGGCTCTAAGGAAAAACTGTTTTTT. Its translation is CASSYDGSKEKLFF. This chain joins TRBV6-6 and TRBJ1-4; D remains ambiguous. The CDR3 sequence is 14 residues long. Germline lookup yields CDR1 MNHNY and CDR2 SVGAGI (reference sequence).

J is TRBJ2-5 and V is TRBV11-2, with a weak D call TRBD1 (5 bases). CDR1 SGHAT and CDR2 FQNNGV come from the germline V gene. Trimming cost V 5 bases and J 5 bases, with 12 bases left between them. CDR3 size: 13 residues. The CDR3, as DNA: TGTGCCAGCAGCGTCCAGGGTATTGAGACCCAGTACTTC. It is translated as CASSVQGIETQYF.

This sequence joins TRBV6-5 and TRBJ1-3; 7 positions match TRBD1. Germline trimming cut 0 bases from V and 3 bases from J; bases unmatched to any gene: 2. The CDR3 consists of 15 residues. The germline gives CDR1 MNHEY, CDR2 SVGAGI. CDR3 coding DNA: TGTGCCAGCAGTTACTCGCGGGACAGTGGAAACACCATATATTTT. This encodes CASSYSRDSGNTIYF.

The CDR3 nucleotides read TGCGCCAGCAGTCAATCCTCCCAGACGAACGAGAAAGCTGAAGCTTTCTTT. Protein product: CASSQSSQTNEKAEAFF. The chain has TRBV23-1 and TRBJ1-1; D not certain. TRBV23-1 has ORF status, its function being uncertain. This CDR3 is 17 amino acids long. V lost 0 bases and J lost 6, with 20 bases in between.

V is TRBV7-6 and J is TRBJ2-5; TRBD2 agrees at 7 bases. Losses at the gene ends were 2 bases for V and 7 bases for J; bases not matched to a gene: 1. From germline, CDR1 is SGHVS and CDR2 FNYEAQ. The CDR3 contains 12 residues. The CDR3 region has the DNA TGTGCCAGCAGCTTACCGGGGGGGACCCAGTACTTC. This sequence encodes CASSLPGGTQYF.

The chain joins TRBV18 to TRBJ1-2, with 10 bases fitting TRBD1. In germline, CDR1 is KGHSH, CDR2 LQKENI. CDR3 size: 14 residues. With V trimmed by 2 bases and J by 4 bases, 1 base remained unmatched. CDR3 sequence (DNA): TGTGCCAGCTCACCAGGGACAGGGGCCTATGGCTACACCTTC. It translates to CASSPGTGAYGYTF.

The rearrangement uses TRBV18 and TRBJ2-7; D is unclear. Germline lookup yields CDR1 KGHSH and CDR2 LQKENI. This CDR3 comprises 11 residues. Between the trimmed V and J ends, which lost 6 bases and 2 bases, there was a span of 5 bases. CDR3 loop: CASSNAYEQYF. The CDR3 bases are TGTGCCAGCTCGAACGCCTACGAGCAGTACTTC.

CDR3 DNA sequence: TGTGCCAGCAGCTACCCACAGGGAGCTCGTGAAAAACTGTTTTTT. It specifies CASSYPQGAREKLFF. This chain connects TRBV7-2 to TRBJ1-4; D possibly corresponds to TRBD1 (6 bases). There are 15 residues in the CDR3. V gave up 4 bases and J gave up 7 bases, with 16 bases separating them. From germline, CDR1 is SGHTA and CDR2 FQGNSA.

This clone was seen once. This chain links TRBV5-4 with TRBJ1-3; D is perhaps TRBD1 (5 bases). The CDR3 is made up of 15 amino acids. Trimming took 4 bases from V and 0 from J, leaving 11 bases between them. Germline V lookup: CDR1 SGHNT, CDR2 YYREEE (reference sequence). CDR3 in amino acids: CASSMDIYSGNTIYF. As DNA, the CDR3 is TGTGCCAGCAGCATGGACATTTACTCTGGAAACACCATATATTTT.

V usage is TRBV10-3 and J usage is TRBJ2-2, with D tentatively TRBD1 (6 bases). The V gene lost 7 bases and the J gene lost 0 bases, with 18 bases spanning the gap. There are 17 residues in the CDR3. Germline CDR1 and CDR2: ENHRY and SYGVKD. CDR3 in amino acids: CAINSAGVTSNTGELFF. The DNA for the CDR3 is TGTGCCATCAATTCTGCAGGGGTCACCTCGAACACCGGGGAGCTGTTTTTT.